These 22 T cell receptor beta chains originate from one sample sequenced in a study of blood T cell repertoires in COVID-19. Clones were read by immunoSEQ multiplex PCR, and TCRdb kept only the in-frame ones, dropping some. This repertoire shows tens of thousands of clones, 80% to 90% found once; its top ten account for 2.1%. Sequencing was performed on peripheral blood. Every receptor here comes from a woman aged 80 or over with COVID-19, enrolled during active disease.

The CDR3 DNA reads TGCGCCAGCAGACCCCGACTAGGGTATGGCTACACCTTC. Protein product: CASRPRLGYGYTF. The chain recombines TRBV5-1 with TRBJ1-2, with D unclear. Germline V gene sequence: CDR1 SGHRS, CDR2 YFSETQ. V was pared by 5 bases and J by 5 bases, with 13 bases between. This CDR3 comprises 13 residues.

The chain recombines TRBV11-3 with TRBJ2-1, with TRBD2 matching 11 bases. Per germline, CDR1 SGHNT and CDR2 YENEEA. The CDR3 runs to 15 residues. V trimming: 5 bases; J trimming: 7 bases; junction bases outside the gene matches: 7. This CDR3 is CASSRLAGGVNEQFF. CDR3 in DNA: TGTGCCAGCAGCCGATTAGCGGGGGGGGTAAATGAGCAGTTCTTC.

In this sample, this clone turned up once. V gene TRBV6-5 combines with J gene TRBJ1-5; D is undetermined. The CDR3 is made up of 13 amino acids. The ends were cut back, 6 bases at V and 2 bases at J, with 8 bases in the middle. The germline V gene has CDR1 MNHEY and CDR2 SVGAGI. The CDR3 nucleotides read TGTGCCAGCAGGCAACGGGGCAATCAGCCCCAGCATTTT. Translating it yields CASRQRGNQPQHF.

This clone has only one observation. The V gene is TRBV2, the J gene TRBJ2-4, with D possibly being TRBD2 (5 bases). V gave up 7 bases and J gave up 7 bases, with 14 bases separating them. Germline loops: CDR1 SNHLY, CDR2 FYNNEI. CDR3 size: 13 residues. The CDR3 region has the DNA TGTGCCAGCATTGGAGGCCGGGGTAACATTCAGTACTTC. Its translation is CASIGGRGNIQYF.

This chain joins TRBV27 and TRBJ1-5; D unresolved. V lost 3 bases to trimming and J lost 2 bases, with 8 bases between them. The CDR3 runs to 14 residues. In germline, CDR1 is MNHEY, CDR2 SMNVEV (reference sequence). The CDR3 DNA reads as TGTGCCAGCAGTTTTAGTCGCCGCAATCAGCCCCAGCATTTT. Translated: CASSFSRRNQPQHF.

The chain employs TRBV30 and TRBJ1-2; 10 bases map to TRBD1. CDR1 is GTSNPN and CDR2 is SVGIG in the germline V gene (reference sequence). V dropped 0 bases and J dropped 6; count of bases not matched to a gene: 4. CDR3 length: 14 residues. The CDR3 coding sequence is TGTGCCTGGAGTGTAAAGGGACAGGGGAATGGCTACACCTTC. Protein sequence: CAWSVKGQGNGYTF.

This chain links TRBV4-2 with TRBJ1-5; D uncertain. The V end lost 4 bases, the J end lost 0 bases, and 13 bases lay between the germline ends. The CDR3 is 16 amino acids. The V gene's germline CDR1 is LGHNA and CDR2 YNFKEQ. The CDR3 DNA follows: TGTGCCAGCAGCCCGCGACTACAGAGTAGCAATCAGCCCCAGCATTTT. It specifies CASSPRLQSSNQPQHF.

V is TRBV11-2 and J is TRBJ2-5; possible D gene TRBD1, 5 bases. The CDR3 covers 16 residues. Trimming stripped 0 bases from V and 7 bases from J, with 18 bases between. Germline CDR1 and CDR2: SGHAT and FQNNGV. The CDR3 loop is CASSLDGRPGSVTQYF. The CDR3 DNA reads as TGTGCCAGCAGCTTAGATGGGCGCCCAGGGTCGGTGACCCAGTACTTC.

The chain links TRBV2 to TRBJ2-7; 9 positions match TRBD2. V lost 9 bases, J lost 3 bases, and 3 bases stayed unmatched. Germline values: CDR1 SNHLY, CDR2 FYNNEI. CDR3 size: 12 residues. The CDR3 reads CARGSGGYEQYF. The CDR3 nucleotides read TGTGCCAGAGGTAGCGGGGGCTACGAGCAGTACTTC. Complete variable domain (other parts from reference TRBV2 and TRBJ2-7): EPEVTQTPSHQVTQMGQEVILRCVPISNHLYFYWYRQILGQKVEFLVSFYNNEISEKSEIFDDQFSVERPDGSNFTLKIRSTKLEDSAMYFCARGSGGYEQYFGPGTRLTVT.

This chain links TRBV6-5 with TRBJ1-2, with a possible D match to TRBD1 (5 bases). CDR3 length equals 13 residues. Looked up from germline, CDR1 is MNHEY and CDR2 is SVGAGI. Between the trimmed V and J ends, which lost 6 bases and 5 bases, there was a span of 13 bases. The CDR3: CASRLQGVYGYTF. CDR3 sequence (DNA): TGTGCCAGCAGGCTGCAAGGGGTGTATGGCTACACCTTC.

This chain uses TRBV15 with TRBJ2-2; a possible D gene is TRBD1 (6 bases). CDR3 length: 16 residues. V dropped 4 bases and J dropped 3 bases, with 15 bases sitting between them. From germline, CDR1 is LNHNV and CDR2 YYDKDF (reference sequence). The CDR3 reads CATSKRPGAYTGELFF. For the CDR3, the DNA is TGTGCCACCAGCAAGAGACCAGGGGCTTACACCGGGGAGCTGTTTTTT.

This clone appeared a single time. The CDR3 DNA reads TGTGCCAGCAGTGTGGACAGGGAGCAGCCCCAGCATTTT. It yields the protein CASSVDREQPQHF. The rearrangement links TRBV2 to TRBJ1-5, with TRBD1 matching 8 bases. V lost 4 bases to trimming and J lost 7 bases; unmatched junction nucleotides: 3. This CDR3 is built from 13 residues. Germline CDR1 SNHLY, CDR2 FYNNEI.

This chain uses TRBV20-1 with TRBJ2-1, with no clear D. CDR3 length: 11 amino acids. Germline CDR1 is DFQATT and CDR2 is SNEGSKA (reference sequence). V was shortened by 5 bases and J by 10 bases, with 12 bases between the two germline ends. The CDR3 region is CSAPESNEQFF. CDR3 coding DNA: TGCAGTGCTCCGGAGTCTAACGAGCAGTTCTTC.

The chain has TRBV18 and TRBJ2-1; TRBD2 matches 11 bases. This CDR3 is 16 amino acids long. V trimming: 4 bases; J trimming: 6 bases; junction bases outside the gene matches: 8. CDR1 and CDR2 (germline): KGHSH, LQKENI. CDR3 bases: TGTGCCAGCTCACATGTTCTAGCGGGAGGAAGCAATGAGCAGTTCTTC. Translation: CASSHVLAGGSNEQFF.

This clone has just a few counts. The chain employs TRBV28 and TRBJ1-6, with 8 bases that match TRBD1. Per germline, CDR1 MDHEN and CDR2 SYDVKM. The CDR3 spans 16 residues. With 5 bases clipped from V and 7 bases from J, the junction kept 10 bases outside the gene matches. The CDR3 sequence: CASSKKDRGRNSPLHF. In nucleotides, the CDR3 is TGTGCCAGCAGTAAAAAAGACAGGGGTCGGAATTCACCCCTCCACTTT.

V and J are TRBV4-1 and TRBJ2-3; 8 bases are a match to TRBD2. This CDR3 has 12 amino acids. V lost 8 bases to trimming and J lost 5 bases; unmatched junction nucleotides: 3. Germline V gene sequence: CDR1 MGHRA, CDR2 YSYEKL. The CDR3 coding sequence is TGCGCCAGCGGGACTAGTAAAGATACGCAGTATTTT. Translation gives CASGTSKDTQYF.

The genes are TRBV2 and TRBJ2-7; D gene unclear. V was trimmed by 7 bases and J by 3 bases, leaving 7 bases between them. The germline V gene has CDR1 SNHLY and CDR2 FYNNEI. This CDR3 is 11 amino acids long. The CDR3 DNA reads TGTGCCAGCAACACCCTCTACGAGCAGTACTTC. This sequence encodes CASNTLYEQYF.

This clone occurred once. The chain couples TRBV10-3 to TRBJ1-1; maybe TRBD1 (6 bases). Germline V gene sequence: CDR1 ENHRY, CDR2 SYGVKD. This CDR3 has 15 amino acids. The germline V and J ends were trimmed by 6 bases and 1 base, with 15 bases remaining between them. The CDR3 region is CAIRDPGQPNTEAFF. In DNA, the CDR3 is TGTGCCATCAGGGATCCGGGACAACCGAACACTGAAGCTTTCTTT.

The rearrangement links TRBV7-2 to TRBJ1-3; D ambiguous. Trimming took off 4 bases at V and 2 bases at J, with 9 bases between the two ends. The CDR3 is made up of 14 amino acids. Germline CDR1 is SGHTA and CDR2 is FQGNSA. CDR3 bases: TGTGCCAGCAGCTCCGGGAGCGCTGGAAACACCATATATTTT. Its protein product is CASSSGSAGNTIYF.

The chain links TRBV27 to TRBJ2-7; D is unresolved. The V and J ends lost 5 bases and 5 bases respectively, with 16 bases between them. This CDR3 has 14 amino acids. Germline CDR1 is MNHEY and CDR2 is SMNVEV (reference sequence). The CDR3 region has the DNA TGTGCCAGCAGTCCCCTAGGCCTCCGGAACGAGCAGTACTTC. This encodes CASSPLGLRNEQYF.

This chain connects TRBV2 to TRBJ2-5, with 7 bases lining up with TRBD1. This CDR3 contains 11 residues. From germline, CDR1 is SNHLY and CDR2 FYNNEI. With 8 bases clipped from V and 4 bases from J, the junction kept 1 base outside the gene matches. The CDR3 sequence is CASRQGETQYF. CDR3 in DNA: TGTGCCAGCCGACAGGGAGAGACCCAGTACTTC.

The rearrangement uses TRBV10-3 and TRBJ2-7; 7 nucleotides match TRBD2. Trimming at V came to 10 bases and at J to 1 base, leaving 1 base not matched to a gene. Germline assignment: CDR1 ENHRY and CDR2 SYGVKD. This CDR3 comprises 11 residues. The CDR3 region is CATGGSYEQYF. The CDR3 DNA follows: TGTGCCACGGGGGGTTCCTACGAGCAGTACTTC.